This is a list of T cell receptor beta chains from one sample in a study of shared clonotypes between healthy human individuals. Clones were sequenced by immunoSEQ multiplex PCR, and TCRdb holds only the in-frame ones, with some missing. The sample includes about 2.4 million clones, 93% seen only once; the top ten take roughly 0.36%. Sequenced input: naive CD4+ T cells from PBMCs. The source of these receptors is a man between 18 and 29 years old in good health. Some clones in this sample may be carry-over from other donors' samples. Each CDR3 is given with its conserved first and last residue. D genes are given only for firm matches. Some rows have no size entry. The others give once, few or many, or a class for an expanded clone.

V	D	J	size	CDR3	DNA
TRBV6-6	.	TRBJ2-2	.	CASSNRETNTGELFF	TGTGCCAGCAGTAATCGTGAGACGAACACCGGGGAGCTGTTTTTT
TRBV18	.	TRBJ1-5	.	CASSPPGAVGNQPQHF	TGTGCCAGCTCACCGCCGGGGGCGGTGGGAAATCAGCCCCAGCATTTT
TRBV7-3	.	TRBJ1-1	.	CASSFQGPAGQTEAFF	TGTGCCAGCAGCTTCCAGGGACCCGCGGGACAAACTGAAGCTTTCTTT
TRBV7-2	TRBD2	TRBJ2-7	.	CASSLQLTSGGPYEQYF	TGTGCCAGCAGCTTACAATTAACTAGCGGGGGACCCTACGAGCAGTACTTC
TRBV4-1	TRBD1	TRBJ2-7	.	CASSPQDRSYEQYF	TGCGCCAGCAGCCCACAGGACAGGTCCTACGAGCAGTACTTC
TRBV2	.	TRBJ1-5	few	CASSEVSPQPQHF	TGTGCCAGCAGTGAAGTATCCCCTCAACCCCAGCATTTT
TRBV5-1	.	TRBJ2-1	.	CASSSIGGPGVSSYNEQFF	TGCGCCAGCAGCTCGATCGGGGGACCCGGGGTGAGCTCCTACAATGAGCAGTTCTTC
TRBV5-1	.	TRBJ2-1	once	CASSLEATDYNEQFF	TGCGCCAGCAGCTTGGAGGCGACAGACTACAATGAGCAGTTCTTC
TRBV5-4	TRBD1	TRBJ2-7	.	CASSLGAGGYEQYF	TGTGCCAGCAGCTTGGGGGCAGGGGGTTACGAGCAGTACTTC
TRBV20-1	.	TRBJ2-7	.	CSALKYEQYF	TGCAGTGCTCTTAAATACGAGCAGTACTTC
TRBV7-9	.	TRBJ1-2	once	CASSLGGSYGYTF	TGTGCCAGCAGCTTAGGGGGGTCTTATGGCTACACCTTC
TRBV29-1	.	TRBJ2-7	.	CSVERARTYEQYF	TGCAGCGTTGAACGGGCGAGGACCTACGAGCAGTACTTC
TRBV11-2	.	TRBJ2-1	.	CASSPRGAATYNEQFF	TGTGCCAGCAGCCCCCGAGGGGCGGCGACCTACAATGAGCAGTTCTTC
TRBV5-1	TRBD2	TRBJ2-5	.	CASSFTSGSYQETQYF	TGCGCCAGCAGCTTTACTAGCGGGAGTTATCAAGAGACCCAGTACTTC
TRBV30	.	TRBJ1-5	.	CAWSPTLTAQPQHF	TGTGCCTGGAGTCCGACCCTAACGGCCCAGCCCCAGCATTTT
TRBV11-1	TRBD2	TRBJ2-3	.	CASSLALTSGRGADTQYF	TGTGCCAGCAGCTTAGCGCTAACTAGCGGGAGGGGTGCAGATACGCAGTATTTT
TRBV5-1	TRBD2	TRBJ2-1	.	CASSPRAGRGYNEQFF	TGCGCCAGCAGCCCGAGGGCCGGGAGGGGCTACAATGAGCAGTTCTTC
TRBV4-2	TRBD1	TRBJ1-1	.	CASSLGGQGPTEAFF	TGTGCCAGCAGCCTCGGTGGACAGGGTCCCACTGAAGCTTTCTTT
TRBV18	.	TRBJ2-4	.	CASSPPGKNIQYF	TGTGCCAGCTCACCACCGGGCAAAAACATTCAGTACTTC
TRBV7-3	.	TRBJ1-2	.	CASSSTGYGYTF	TGTGCCAGCAGCTCAACAGGGTATGGCTACACCTTC
TRBV9	TRBD1	TRBJ2-6	.	CASSVAQGGGGANVLTF	TGTGCCAGCAGCGTAGCTCAAGGGGGCGGTGGGGCCAACGTCCTGACTTTC
TRBV30	TRBD2	TRBJ2-1	.	CAWSHLIAGGAYNEQFF	TGTGCCTGGAGTCACTTGATAGCGGGAGGGGCCTACAATGAGCAGTTCTTC
TRBV4-2	TRBD2	TRBJ2-1	.	CASSPGTSGRVVYNEQFF	TGTGCCAGCAGCCCCGGGACTAGCGGGAGGGTGGTCTACAATGAGCAGTTCTTC
TRBV7-2	TRBD1	TRBJ2-7	.	CASSSRQGAAYEQYF	TGTGCCAGCAGCTCAAGACAGGGGGCGGCCTACGAGCAGTACTTC
TRBV28	.	TRBJ2-7	.	CASTRGSNYEQYF	TGTGCCAGCACCCGGGGCTCTAACTACGAGCAGTACTTC
TRBV7-3	.	TRBJ2-1	.	CASSLSRGSYNEQFF	TGTGCCAGCAGCTTATCCCGAGGGTCCTACAATGAGCAGTTCTTC
TRBV7-9	.	TRBJ2-5	.	CASSSPGPQGGQETQYF	TGTGCCAGCAGCTCACCGGGACCGCAAGGAGGGCAAGAGACCCAGTACTTC
TRBV6-1	.	TRBJ1-1	.	CASSDRVNTEAFF	TGTGCCAGCAGTGACAGAGTGAACACTGAAGCTTTCTTT
TRBV7-2	.	TRBJ2-5	.	CASSLEGGETQYF	TGTGCCAGCAGCTTGGAAGGGGGGGAGACCCAGTACTTC
TRBV30	TRBD1	TRBJ1-1	few	CAWSVGQANTEAFF	TGTGCCTGGAGTGTAGGACAGGCGAACACTGAAGCTTTCTTT
TRBV30	.	TRBJ1-1	few	CATTKMKNTEAFF	TGTGCCACGACCAAGATGAAGAACACTGAAGCTTTCTTT
TRBV7-9	TRBD2	TRBJ2-1	.	CASSLGLAGYNEQFF	TGTGCCAGCAGCTTAGGGCTAGCGGGATACAATGAGCAGTTCTTC
TRBV4-1	.	TRBJ2-1	once	CASSQPRGQQFF	TGCGCCAGCAGCCAACCTCGGGGTCAGCAGTTCTTC
TRBV7-9	TRBD2	TRBJ2-5	.	CASNRGTNQETQYF	TGTGCCAGCAACCGAGGGACTAACCAAGAGACCCAGTACTTC
TRBV7-2	.	TRBJ2-1	.	CASSLVSDGYNEQFF	TGTGCCAGCAGCTTAGTCAGCGACGGATACAATGAGCAGTTCTTC
TRBV7-8	.	TRBJ2-7	once	CASSLGPGQGGEQYF	TGTGCCAGCAGCTTAGGCCCTGGACAGGGAGGGGAGCAGTACTTC
TRBV9	.	TRBJ2-5	.	CASSVALTSETQYF	TGTGCCAGCAGCGTAGCGTTGACGTCAGAGACCCAGTACTTC
TRBV28	.	TRBJ2-7	.	CASSLAGDYEQYF	TGTGCCAGCAGTTTAGCTGGGGACTACGAGCAGTACTTC
TRBV5-8	.	TRBJ2-3	.	CASSPGRSKSDTQYF	TGTGCCAGCAGCCCCGGGCGGAGCAAGTCAGATACGCAGTATTTT
TRBV27	.	TRBJ1-5	.	CASSFAAGPQHF	TGTGCCAGCAGTTTTGCCGCGGGGCCCCAGCATTTT
TRBV30	.	TRBJ1-1	.	CAWSSDLNTEAFF	TGTGCCTGGAGCTCTGACTTGAACACTGAAGCTTTCTTT
TRBV5-1	TRBD1	TRBJ1-1	.	CASSLDSLQGATEAFF	TGCGCCAGCAGCTTGGATTCTCTCCAGGGGGCCACTGAAGCTTTCTTT
TRBV6-5	.	TRBJ2-3	.	CASSRLSGSTDTQYF	TGTGCCAGCAGTAGGTTGAGCGGGAGCACAGATACGCAGTATTTT
TRBV6-6	.	TRBJ2-3	.	CASGGSPDTQYF	TGTGCCAGCGGGGGGAGCCCAGATACGCAGTATTTT
TRBV18	.	TRBJ1-3	.	CASSPQTGTGNTIYF	TGTGCCAGCTCACCACAAACAGGGACTGGAAACACCATATATTTT
TRBV7-9	TRBD1	TRBJ1-3	.	CASSHGQGARGNTIYF	TGTGCCAGCAGCCACGGACAGGGCGCGAGAGGAAACACCATATATTTT
TRBV2	.	TRBJ1-1	once	CASRGRLNTEAFF	TGTGCCAGCAGGGGCAGACTGAACACTGAAGCTTTCTTT
TRBV20-1	.	TRBJ2-1	.	CSAIWKNEQFF	TGCAGTGCCATATGGAAAAATGAGCAGTTCTTC
TRBV19	TRBD1	TRBJ1-5	.	CASSPAGTGEQPQHF	TGTGCCAGTAGTCCAGCCGGGACAGGGGAACAGCCCCAGCATTTT
TRBV5-1	TRBD1	TRBJ2-3	.	CASSPGTARDTQYF	TGCGCCAGCAGCCCCGGGACAGCCAGGGATACGCAGTATTTT
TRBV19	.	TRBJ1-5	.	CASSLWDRRNQPQHF	TGTGCCAGTAGTCTCTGGGACCGCCGCAATCAGCCCCAGCATTTT
TRBV5-1	.	TRBJ2-7	.	CASSQAGVYEQYF	TGCGCCAGCAGCCAAGCAGGCGTGTACGAGCAGTACTTC
TRBV7-7	.	TRBJ2-2	.	CASTRAVNTGELFF	TGTGCCAGCACCCGGGCTGTGAACACCGGGGAGCTGTTTTTT
TRBV13	.	TRBJ1-4	.	CASSLPVINSWGEKLFF	TGTGCCAGCAGCTTACCCGTGATCAATTCTTGGGGGGAAAAACTGTTTTTT
TRBV5-5	.	TRBJ2-2	few	CASSLNTGELFF	TGTGCCAGCAGCTTGAACACCGGGGAGCTGTTTTTT
TRBV27	TRBD1	TRBJ1-1	.	CASSFAPGQGRYTEAFF	TGTGCCAGCAGTTTCGCTCCGGGACAGGGGCGATACACTGAAGCTTTCTTT
TRBV5-1	TRBD1	TRBJ2-2	.	CASSARDRDLTGELFF	TGCGCCAGCAGCGCCCGGGACAGGGATCTGACCGGGGAGCTGTTTTTT
TRBV28	TRBD2	TRBJ2-5	.	CASSASLGLAGGETQYF	TGTGCCAGCAGTGCGTCCTTGGGACTAGCGGGAGGAGAGACCCAGTACTTC
TRBV29-1	TRBD2	TRBJ2-3	.	CSVLGLAGSSTDTQYF	TGCAGCGTTCTAGGACTAGCAGGTTCTAGCACAGATACGCAGTATTTT
TRBV28	TRBD1	TRBJ2-7	.	CASSFRQGALEQYF	TGTGCCAGCAGTTTTCGGCAGGGGGCCCTCGAGCAGTACTTC